This T cell receptor beta chain was obtained from a study of molecular identifiers for immune sequencing clone quantification. The CDR3 runs to 16 residues. Germline-derived CDR1 and CDR2 are SGHKS and YYEKEE (reference sequence). The V and J ends lost 0 bases and 2 bases, in that order; junction bases with no gene match: 4. This clonotype came up many times. Antigen specificity is unknown. Whole-study findings and limits: Spiked Jurkat TCR RNA originating from one cell could reportedly be identified amid more than 800,000 naive cells.

TCRdb reprocessed the PCR reads via MiXCR and lists one record per CDR3 protein. The table has roughly 320,000 distinct CDR3 sequences, about a fifth seen once. This chain connects TRBV5-5 to TRBJ2-1, with TRBD1 matching 8 bases. The sequence came from a human donor in good health. Some libraries in this study had Jurkat cell RNA spiked in. Material for sequencing was naive CD8+ T cells from blood, with Jurkat cell RNA spiked in. Subset specified: FACS-sorted CD8+CD4-CCR7+CD45RA+ naive T cells. CDR3 sequence: CASSLEAGGTYNEQFF. In DNA, the CDR3 is TGTGCCAGCAGCTTGGAGGCAGGGGGCACCTACAATGAGCAGTTCTTC.